This T cell receptor (beta chain) was sequenced for a study of human T cells and chemical hapten exposure. Study findings and constraints: PT1 expanded TCR counts correlated positively with patch test score.

TCRdb analysed the RACE reads with MiXCR anew, one entry per CDR3 protein. This table holds roughly 100,000 distinct CDR3 sequences, nearly 35% found once. Stated time point: patch test 3, about 24 weeks after DPC sensitization. Stated treatment: therapeutic diphenylcyclopropenone sensitization with weekly scalp DPC. Remarks on this clonotype: The antigen is unknown.

The CDR3 is 14 amino acids. Germline V CDR1 and CDR2: LNHDA, SQIVND (reference sequence). Between the trimmed V and J ends, which lost 3 bases and 7 bases, there was a span of 16 bases. The specimen comprised whole blood, sampled in connection with sensitization to the hapten diphenylcyclopropenone (DPC). The V call is TRBV19, the J call TRBJ2-7; possibly TRBD1 for D (6 bases). This TCR was recovered from a man in his forties or fifties with alopecia areata. Some clones in this sample may be carry-over from other donors' samples. In DNA form, the CDR3 reads TGTGCCAGTAGTATGGAGAGGGGGTCGTGGGAGCAGTACGTC. Amino acids: CASSMERGSWEQYV.